This TCR beta chain was identified in a study of blood T cell repertoires in COVID-19. Per germline, CDR1 SEHNR and CDR2 FQNEAQ (reference sequence). The length of the CDR3 is 14 residues. The V gene end was trimmed by 7 bases and the J gene end by 2 bases; junction bases not matched to a gene: 7. This table comes from immunoSEQ multiplex PCR, and its TCRdb copy is limited to in-frame clones, with some not included. This table holds some 250,000 clones, roughly 85% found once. The TCR sequence derives from a woman younger than 30 with acute or convalescent COVID-19. What was sequenced was peripheral blood. The chain uses TRBV7-9 and TRBJ2-7, with 8 bases fitting TRBD1. The CDR3 is CASTGQGATYEQYF. Here the CDR3 DNA reads TGTGCCAGCACCGGCCAGGGGGCTACCTACGAGCAGTACTTC. The entire variable domain, with the rest obtained from reference TRBV7-9 and TRBJ2-7, is as follows: DTGVSQNPRHKITKRGQNVTFRCDPISEHNRLYWYRQTLGQGPEFLTYFQNEAQLEKSRLLSDRFSAERPKGSFSTLEIQRTEQGDSAMYLCASTGQGATYEQYFGPGTRLTVT.